This entry lists 30 T cell receptor beta chains sequenced from one sample in a study of T cell responses to AZD1222 COVID-19 vaccine. Assay: immunoSEQ multiplex PCR; the TCRdb copy retains only in-frame clones and omits some. The sample lists 90,000 to 95,000 clones, 85% to 90% occurring once. Sequences were derived from peripheral blood, sampled on day 0 of AZD1222 vaccination. These receptors originate from an adult in good health.

This clone was recorded only once. The chain is built from TRBV10-1 and TRBJ1-1; D is possibly TRBD1 (5 bases). The CDR3 loop spans 15 amino acids. V lost 0 bases and J lost 7, with 15 bases in between. Germline CDR1 is WNHNN and CDR2 is SYGVQD (reference sequence). For the CDR3, the DNA is TGCGCCAGCAGTGAGTCCGGTGCCGGGGGGGGTGAAGCTTTCTTT. As protein: CASSESGAGGGEAFF.

The chain joins TRBV2 to TRBJ2-3, with 15 bases matching TRBD2. This CDR3 has 18 amino acids. The V gene end was trimmed by 5 bases and the J gene end by 3 bases; junction bases not matched to a gene: 9. Germline V lookup: CDR1 SNHLY, CDR2 FYNNEI. CDR3 bases: TGTGCCAGCAGTTCACCGGGACTAGCGGGAGGCCGGACAGATACGCAGTATTTT. It encodes CASSSPGLAGGRTDTQYF.

V and J are TRBV19 and TRBJ1-5; D not resolved. V lost 7 bases and J 0 bases, leaving 13 bases between the germline ends. The germline V gene has CDR1 LNHDA and CDR2 SQIVND (reference sequence). The CDR3 covers 15 residues. The CDR3 sequence: CASTLRSYSNQPQHF. Here the CDR3 DNA reads TGTGCCAGTACCCTCAGGAGTTATAGCAATCAGCCCCAGCATTTT.

The chain employs TRBV9 and TRBJ2-1; D might be TRBD2 (6 bases). This CDR3 is 15 amino acids long. CDR1 SGDLS and CDR2 YYNGEE come from the germline V gene. The ends were cut back, 0 bases at V and 7 bases at J, with 14 bases in the middle. The CDR3 bases are TGTGCCAGCAGCGTAGGGGGGGAGCGGTTGAATGAGCAGTTCTTC. Translated, it gives CASSVGGERLNEQFF.

The rearrangement links TRBV6-5 to TRBJ2-7, with TRBD1 identical over 9 bases. Per germline, CDR1 MNHEY and CDR2 SVGAGI. V lost 5 bases, J lost 5 bases, and 7 bases stayed unmatched. The CDR3 spans 14 residues. The CDR3: CASSRGTGTHEQYF. As DNA, the CDR3 is TGTGCCAGCAGTCGCGGGACAGGGACCCACGAGCAGTACTTC.

This chain uses TRBV30 with TRBJ1-5; tentatively, D is TRBD1 (6 bases). With 5 bases removed from V and 7 bases from J, the gap between germline ends came to 21 bases. Germline V gives CDR1 GTSNPN, CDR2 SVGIG (reference sequence). CDR3 length: 15 residues. This CDR3 is CAWGVGAGVEQPQHF. The CDR3 DNA is TGTGCCTGGGGCGTAGGGGCAGGGGTGGAACAGCCCCAGCATTTT.

This chain links TRBV28 with TRBJ1-3, with 7 bases identical to TRBD1. V shed 6 bases and J 1 base; nucleotides not matched to a gene: 9. Germline V gene data show CDR1 as MDHEN and CDR2 as SYDVKM. This CDR3 contains 16 residues. The CDR3 region has the DNA TGTGCCAGCAGCCTCGTCGCCAGGGGGTCTGGAAACACCATATATTTT. Translating gives CASSLVARGSGNTIYF.

The chain carries TRBV30 and TRBJ2-7; perhaps TRBD2 as D (7 bases). V lost 2 bases to trimming and J lost 4 bases, with 15 bases between them. The germline gives CDR1 GTSNPN, CDR2 SVGIG (reference sequence). The CDR3 sequence is 14 residues long. The CDR3 nucleotides are TGTGCCTGGAGTACCCCCGGGGGGCTATACGAGCAGTACTTC. Translating gives CAWSTPGGLYEQYF.

This chain joins TRBV28 and TRBJ1-6, with 7 nucleotides matching TRBD1. This CDR3 spans 15 amino acids. CDR1 MDHEN and CDR2 SYDVKM come from the germline V gene. V shed 7 bases, J shed 5 bases, and the junction held 8 bases outside the gene matches. CDR3 loop: CASTKLDRDNSPLHF. CDR3 DNA sequence: TGTGCCAGCACTAAGCTCGACAGGGATAATTCACCCCTCCACTTT.

This clone was detected only once. The V and J genes are TRBV6-5 and TRBJ1-2; unclear D gene. Germline CDR1 MNHEY, CDR2 SVGAGI. V lost 6 bases and J 4 bases, leaving 9 bases between the germline ends. The CDR3 totals 12 residues. The CDR3 sequence is CASSFGGYGYTF. The CDR3 bases are TGTGCCAGCAGCTTTGGAGGCTATGGCTACACCTTC.

The chain links TRBV6-5 to TRBJ2-7; perhaps TRBD1 as D (6 bases). The CDR3 has 13 amino acids. Trimming stripped 6 bases from V and 7 bases from J, with 16 bases between. Germline assignment: CDR1 MNHEY and CDR2 SVGAGI. As DNA, the CDR3 is TGTGCCAGCAGACGGGACACCGCGGGTGAGCAGTACTTC. Translating gives CASRRDTAGEQYF.

The chain is built from TRBV5-4 and TRBJ1-3; 7 bases are a match to TRBD1. Germline V gene sequence: CDR1 SGHNT, CDR2 YYREEE (reference sequence). This CDR3 is built from 16 residues. Trimming took 0 bases from V and 5 from J; bases not matched to a gene: 8. CDR3 sequence reads: CASSLAGRGGRNTIYF. The CDR3 region has the DNA TGTGCCAGCAGCTTGGCCGGACGAGGGGGCCGAAACACCATATATTTT.

The gene calls are TRBV24-1 and TRBJ2-3; 15 bases are a match to TRBD2. The CDR3 has 18 residues. The germline gives CDR1 KGHDR, CDR2 SFDVKD. J was trimmed by 5 bases and V by 3 bases; bases with no gene match: 8. In nucleotides, the CDR3 is TGTGCCACCAGTGATCCCGGGACTAGCGGGAGGTCTGGAGATACGCAGTATTTT. Translated: CATSDPGTSGRSGDTQYF.

The chain employs TRBV7-2 and TRBJ2-1; the match to TRBD2 covers 11 bases. J was trimmed by 3 bases and V by 4 bases; bases with no gene match: 5. Per the germline V gene, CDR1 is SGHTA and CDR2 is FQGNSA. This CDR3 spans 16 amino acids. The DNA for the CDR3 is TGTGCCAGCAGCTCTACTAGCGGGGGAGTCTACAATGAGCAGTTCTTC. Residues: CASSSTSGGVYNEQFF. The variable domain in full, completed from reference TRBV7-2 and TRBJ2-1, reads GAGVSQSPSNKVTEKGKDVELRCDPISGHTALYWYRQSLGQGLEFLIYFQGNSAPDKSGLPSDRFSAERTGGSVSTLTIQRTQQEDSAVYLCASSSTSGGVYNEQFFGPGTRLTVL.

The chain employs TRBV15 and TRBJ2-5; 9 bases agree with TRBD1. The CDR3 is 16 residues long. Germline loops: CDR1 LNHNV, CDR2 YYDKDF (reference sequence). V was clipped by 1 base and J by 1 base; unmatched bases: 4. CDR3 sequence: CATSRGGQGIQETQYF. In DNA form, the CDR3 reads TGTGCCACCAGCAGAGGGGGACAGGGAATCCAAGAGACCCAGTACTTC.

The rearrangement joins TRBV2 to TRBJ1-4; D remains ambiguous. Germline V gene lookup returns CDR1 SNHLY and CDR2 FYNNEI. This CDR3 comprises 11 residues. Trimming took 3 bases from V and 7 from J, leaving 3 bases between them. The CDR3 is CASSEVEKLFF. As DNA, the CDR3 is TGTGCCAGCAGTGAGGTTGAAAAACTGTTTTTT.

This chain links TRBV6-5 with TRBJ2-5, with TRBD1 as a possible D gene (6 bases). Germline V lookup: CDR1 MNHEY, CDR2 SVGAGI. The length of the CDR3 is 14 residues. V was cut by 6 bases and J by 4 bases, with 15 bases left in between. As DNA, the CDR3 is TGTGCCAGCAGGCGAGGACAGAGGGGAGAGACCCAGTACTTC. This translates into CASRRGQRGETQYF.

V gene TRBV19 combines with J gene TRBJ2-1, with TRBD2 identical over 7 bases. Germline loops: CDR1 LNHDA, CDR2 SQIVND (reference sequence). The CDR3 length is 15 residues. V lost 1 base, J lost 9 bases, and 9 bases stayed unmatched. The DNA of the CDR3 is TGTGCCAGTAGTATAGCAGCGGGGTCGCTAGGTGAGCAGTTCTTC. This gives the protein CASSIAAGSLGEQFF.

The genes are TRBV28 and TRBJ1-1; no clear D. Germline assignment: CDR1 MDHEN and CDR2 SYDVKM. V was clipped by 5 bases and J by 8 bases, with 9 bases between them. The CDR3 consists of 11 residues. The CDR3 here is CASSRLVEAFF. Written as DNA, the CDR3 is TGTGCCAGCAGTCGTCTTGTCGAAGCTTTCTTT.

The genes are TRBV5-1 and TRBJ1-4; TRBD1 is a possible D gene (6 bases). Germline V gene lookup returns CDR1 SGHRS and CDR2 YFSETQ. V lost 2 bases and J lost 2, with 16 bases in between. The CDR3 spans 17 residues. The CDR3 nucleotides are TGCGCCAGCAGCTTTTACAGGGACTCACAGACTAATGAAAAACTGTTTTTT. Translation: CASSFYRDSQTNEKLFF. Drawing the rest from reference TRBV5-1 and TRBJ1-4, the complete variable domain is KAGVTQTPRYLIKTRGQQVTLSCSPISGHRSVSWYQQTPGQGLQFLFEYFSETQRNKGNFPGRFSGRQFSNSRSEMNVSTLELGDSALYLCASSFYRDSQTNEKLFFGSGTQLSVL.

The V and J genes are TRBV5-6 and TRBJ1-3; TRBD1 aligns across 8 bases. CDR3 size: 16 residues. The junction had 7 bases not matched to a gene; V was cut back by 3 bases and J by 2 bases. Per germline, CDR1 SGHDT and CDR2 YYEEEE. CDR3 amino acids: CASSSRPTGAGNTIYF. The CDR3, as DNA: TGTGCCAGCAGCTCTAGGCCGACAGGGGCTGGAAACACCATATATTTT.

The chain links TRBV7-2 to TRBJ2-5; no definite D call. The CDR3 consists of 11 residues. V lost 5 bases and J 1 base, leaving 2 bases between the germline ends. Germline CDR1 SGHTA, CDR2 FQGNSA. The CDR3 region is CASSPQETQYF. In nucleotides, the CDR3 is TGTGCCAGCAGCCCCCAAGAGACCCAGTACTTC.

A word on this clone: This sample includes further DNA sequences coding for the same CDR3. The gene calls are TRBV28 and TRBJ1-1; D remains unclear. The CDR3 has 11 amino acids. Germline V gene data show CDR1 as MDHEN and CDR2 as SYDVKM. V was cut by 3 bases and J by 3 bases, with 2 bases left in between. The CDR3 nucleotides are TGTGCCAGCAGTTTGTACACTGAAGCTTTCTTT. Its protein product is CASSLYTEAFF.

This chain uses TRBV25-1 with TRBJ2-7; TRBD1 matches at 9 bases. The germline V gene encodes CDR1 MGHDK and CDR2 SYGVNS. J gave up 7 bases and V 6 bases, and 16 bases lay outside the gene matches. CDR3 length: 16 amino acids. The CDR3 sequence is CASSPAMGGTGREQYF. The CDR3 DNA follows: TGTGCCAGCAGCCCCGCAATGGGGGGGACAGGGCGGGAGCAGTACTTC.

In this sample, this clone turned up once. The rearrangement links TRBV20-1 to TRBJ2-7, with 10 positions matching TRBD1. Germline V lookup: CDR1 DFQATT, CDR2 SNEGSKA (reference sequence). The CDR3 contains 15 residues. The ends lost 3 bases at V and 0 bases at J; junction bases unmatched: 5. For the CDR3, the DNA is TGCAGTGCTAGTGTGGGACAGGGGTCCTCCTACGAGCAGTACTTC. The encoded protein is CSASVGQGSSYEQYF.

This clone appeared a few times. The rearrangement joins TRBV11-2 to TRBJ2-2, with D perhaps TRBD2 (5 bases). The germline gives CDR1 SGHAT, CDR2 FQNNGV. The CDR3 runs to 19 residues. V dropped 5 bases and J dropped 2 bases, with 24 bases sitting between them. As DNA, the CDR3 is TGTGCCAGCAGCCCGGGTGAGGGCTGGAAGGTTGCCAACACCGGGGAGCTGTTTTTT. Its translation is CASSPGEGWKVANTGELFF.

V usage is TRBV27 and J usage is TRBJ2-3; 7 bases are shared with TRBD2. The junction had 8 bases not matched to a gene; V was cut back by 6 bases and J by 8 bases. From germline, CDR1 is MNHEY and CDR2 SMNVEV (reference sequence). This CDR3 has 13 residues. Here the CDR3 DNA reads TGTGCCAGCAGACCCACTAGCGCGGGTACGCAGTATTTT. As protein: CASRPTSAGTQYF.

The rearrangement joins TRBV3-1 (or the pseudogene TRBV3-2) to TRBJ2-1; 10 nucleotides line up with TRBD2. CDR3 size: 15 residues. Trimming at V came to 3 bases and at J to 5 bases, leaving 4 bases not matched to a gene. Germline V gene lookup returns CDR1 LGHDT and CDR2 YNNKEL (reference sequence). The CDR3 DNA sequence: TGTGCCAGCAGCCAGTCTAGCGGGGGAAACAATGAGCAGTTCTTC. This sequence encodes CASSQSSGGNNEQFF.

The chain uses TRBV5-1 and TRBJ2-1; D ambiguous. The CDR3 totals 16 residues. Germline loops: CDR1 SGHRS, CDR2 YFSETQ. Trimming removed 0 bases from V and 0 bases from J, with 10 bases in between. The CDR3 is CASSLALGISYNEQFF. In DNA form, the CDR3 reads TGCGCCAGCAGCTTGGCGCTGGGCATCTCCTACAATGAGCAGTTCTTC.

The chain carries TRBV10-3 and TRBJ2-5; 9 nucleotides line up with TRBD1. CDR1 ENHRY and CDR2 SYGVKD come from the germline V gene. This CDR3 is 14 amino acids long. Trimming cost V 6 bases and J 2 bases; bases outside gene matches: 4. The CDR3, as DNA: TGTGCCATCAGAGGACAGGGGCAACAAGAGACCCAGTACTTC. Translating gives CAIRGQGQQETQYF.